The TCR beta chain under discussion was sequenced for a study of T cell responses to AZD1222 COVID-19 vaccine. Only in-frame clones appear in the TCRdb table, and some are missing; sequencing was by immunoSEQ multiplex PCR. The sample has around 120,000 clones, approximately 90% seen once. V dropped 3 bases and J dropped 2 bases, with 15 bases sitting between them. This CDR3 has 16 residues. Germline V gene lookup returns CDR1 SGHVS and CDR2 FNYEAQ. The sample consisted of peripheral blood, taken 28 days after the second AZD1222 dose. The chain employs TRBV7-6 and TRBJ2-3; perhaps TRBD2 as D (6 bases). The TCR originated in an adult who received the AZD1222 COVID-19 vaccine. This CDR3 is CASSFRGGEFTDTQYF. DNA of the CDR3: TGTGCCAGCAGCTTTCGGGGCGGGGAGTTCACAGATACGCAGTATTTT. Supplemented by reference TRBV7-6 and TRBJ2-3, the full variable domain reads GAGVSQSPRYKVTKRGQDVALRCDPISGHVSLYWYRQALGQGPEFLTYFNYEAQQDKSGLPNDRFSAERPEGSISTLTIQRTEQRDSAMYRCASSFRGGEFTDTQYFGPGTRLTVL.